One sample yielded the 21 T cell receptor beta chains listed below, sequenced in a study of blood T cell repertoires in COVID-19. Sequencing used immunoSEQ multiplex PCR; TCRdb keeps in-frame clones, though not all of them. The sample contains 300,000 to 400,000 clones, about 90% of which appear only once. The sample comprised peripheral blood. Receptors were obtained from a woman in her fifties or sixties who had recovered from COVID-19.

Here the CDR3 DNA reads TGTGCCAGCAGTTTTAAGGGGGCCGGGGAGACCCAGTACTTC. Translating it yields CASSFKGAGETQYF. The chain employs TRBV27 and TRBJ2-5; 7 positions match TRBD1. Per the germline V gene, CDR1 is MNHEY and CDR2 is SMNVEV (reference sequence). After removal of 3 bases from V and 5 bases from J, the junction contained 6 bases not matched to a gene. This CDR3 contains 14 residues.

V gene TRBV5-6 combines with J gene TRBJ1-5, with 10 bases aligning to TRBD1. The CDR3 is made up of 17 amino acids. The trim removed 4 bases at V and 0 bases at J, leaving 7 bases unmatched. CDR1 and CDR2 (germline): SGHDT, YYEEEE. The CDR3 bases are TGTGCCAGCAGCGCCGGGACAGGGGAATATAGCAATCAGCCCCAGCATTTT. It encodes CASSAGTGEYSNQPQHF.

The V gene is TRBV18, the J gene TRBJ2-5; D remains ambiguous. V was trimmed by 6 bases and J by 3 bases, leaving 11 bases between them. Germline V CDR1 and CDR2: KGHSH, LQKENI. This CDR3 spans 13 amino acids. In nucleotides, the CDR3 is TGTGCCAGCTCCGAGGTTATCAAAGAGACCCAGTACTTC. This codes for CASSEVIKETQYF.

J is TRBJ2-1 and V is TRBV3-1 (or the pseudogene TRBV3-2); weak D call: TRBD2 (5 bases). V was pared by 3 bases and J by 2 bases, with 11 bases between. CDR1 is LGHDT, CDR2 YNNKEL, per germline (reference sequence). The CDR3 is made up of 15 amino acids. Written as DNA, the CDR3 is TGTGCCAGCAGCCAGAAAGCGGATGCCTACAATGAGCAGTTCTTC. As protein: CASSQKADAYNEQFF.

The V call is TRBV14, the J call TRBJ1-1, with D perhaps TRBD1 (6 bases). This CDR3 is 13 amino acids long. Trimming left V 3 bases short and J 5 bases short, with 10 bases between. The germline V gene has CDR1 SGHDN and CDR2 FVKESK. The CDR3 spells CASSHTGRTEAFF. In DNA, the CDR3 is TGTGCCAGCAGCCATACAGGGCGGACTGAAGCTTTCTTT.

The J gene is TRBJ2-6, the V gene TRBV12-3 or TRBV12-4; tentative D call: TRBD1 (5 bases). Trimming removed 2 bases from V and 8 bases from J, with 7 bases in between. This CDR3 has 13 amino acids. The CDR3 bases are TGTGCCAGCAGTTTAAGGGGCTCCAACGTCCTGACTTTC. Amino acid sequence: CASSLRGSNVLTF.

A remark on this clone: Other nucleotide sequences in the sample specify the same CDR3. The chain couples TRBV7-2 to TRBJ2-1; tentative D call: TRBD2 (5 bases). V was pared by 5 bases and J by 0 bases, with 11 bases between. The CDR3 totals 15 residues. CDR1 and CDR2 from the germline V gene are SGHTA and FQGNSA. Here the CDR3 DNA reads TGTGCCAGCAGCAGGACTGGGAGCTCCTACAATGAGCAGTTCTTC. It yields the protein CASSRTGSSYNEQFF.

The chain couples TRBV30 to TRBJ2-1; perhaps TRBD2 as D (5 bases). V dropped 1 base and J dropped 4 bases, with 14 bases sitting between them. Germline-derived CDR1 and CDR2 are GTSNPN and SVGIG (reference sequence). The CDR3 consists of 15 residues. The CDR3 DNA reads TGTGCCTGGAGTGGGGCTCCTTCGGGATACAATGAGCAGTTCTTC. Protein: CAWSGAPSGYNEQFF. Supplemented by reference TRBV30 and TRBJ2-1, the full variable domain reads SQTIHQWPATLVQPVGSPLSLECTVEGTSNPNLYWYRQAAGRGLQLLFYSVGIGQISSEVPQNLSASRPQDRQFILSSKKLLLSDSGFYLCAWSGAPSGYNEQFFGPGTRLTVL.

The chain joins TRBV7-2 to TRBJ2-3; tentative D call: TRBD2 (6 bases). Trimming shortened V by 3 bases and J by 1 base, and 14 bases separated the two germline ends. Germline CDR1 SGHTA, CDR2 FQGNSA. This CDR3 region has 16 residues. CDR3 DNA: TGTGCCAGCAGCTTTCCCGCGGGACGGCGCACAGATACGCAGTATTTT. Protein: CASSFPAGRRTDTQYF. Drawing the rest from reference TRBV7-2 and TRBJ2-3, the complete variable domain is GAGVSQSPSNKVTEKGKDVELRCDPISGHTALYWYRQSLGQGLEFLIYFQGNSAPDKSGLPSDRFSAERTGGSVSTLTIQRTQQEDSAVYLCASSFPAGRRTDTQYFGPGTRLTVL.

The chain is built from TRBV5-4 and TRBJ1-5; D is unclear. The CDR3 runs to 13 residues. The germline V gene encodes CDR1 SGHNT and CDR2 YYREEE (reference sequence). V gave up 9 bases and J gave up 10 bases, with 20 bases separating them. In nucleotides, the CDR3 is TGTGCCACCGCAACCTCGCTAGATGATCCCCAGCATTTT. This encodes CATATSLDDPQHF.

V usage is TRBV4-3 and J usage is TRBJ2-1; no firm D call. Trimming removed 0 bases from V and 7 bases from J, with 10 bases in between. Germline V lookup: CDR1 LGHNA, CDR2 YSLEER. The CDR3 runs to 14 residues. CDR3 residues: CASSQDVSGNEQFF. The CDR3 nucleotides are TGCGCCAGCAGCCAAGATGTTTCCGGGAATGAGCAGTTCTTC.

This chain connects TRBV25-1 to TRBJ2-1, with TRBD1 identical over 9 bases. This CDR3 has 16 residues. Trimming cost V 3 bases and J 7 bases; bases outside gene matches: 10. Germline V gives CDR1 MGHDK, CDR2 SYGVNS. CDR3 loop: CASSEFGTGSKNEQFF. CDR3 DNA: TGTGCCAGCAGTGAGTTTGGGACAGGGTCGAAGAATGAGCAGTTCTTC.

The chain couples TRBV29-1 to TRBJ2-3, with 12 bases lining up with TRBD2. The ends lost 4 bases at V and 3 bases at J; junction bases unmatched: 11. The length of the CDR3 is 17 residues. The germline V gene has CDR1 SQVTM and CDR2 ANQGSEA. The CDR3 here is CSVGGGLAGGKTDTQYF. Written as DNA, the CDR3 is TGCAGCGTTGGAGGTGGGCTAGCGGGAGGGAAGACAGATACGCAGTATTTT.

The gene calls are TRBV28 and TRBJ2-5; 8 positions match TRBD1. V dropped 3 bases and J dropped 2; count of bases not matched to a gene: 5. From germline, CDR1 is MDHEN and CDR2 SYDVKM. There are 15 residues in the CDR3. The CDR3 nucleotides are TGTGCCAGCAGTTTGAGACAGGGGATACAAGAGACCCAGTACTTC. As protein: CASSLRQGIQETQYF.

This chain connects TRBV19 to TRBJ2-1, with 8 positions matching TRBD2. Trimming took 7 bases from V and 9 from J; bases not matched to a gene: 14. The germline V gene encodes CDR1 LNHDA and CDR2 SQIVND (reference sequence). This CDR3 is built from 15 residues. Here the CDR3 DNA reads TGTGCCAGTACCAACGGCCCGGCGGGAGGTAGTGAGCAGTTCTTC. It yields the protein CASTNGPAGGSEQFF.

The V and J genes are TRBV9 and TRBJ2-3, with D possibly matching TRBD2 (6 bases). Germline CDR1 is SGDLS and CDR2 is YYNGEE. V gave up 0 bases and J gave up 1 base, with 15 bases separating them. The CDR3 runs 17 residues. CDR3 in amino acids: CASSVGSRWEGTDTQYF. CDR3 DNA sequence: TGTGCCAGCAGCGTAGGCTCCCGGTGGGAGGGCACAGATACGCAGTATTTT.

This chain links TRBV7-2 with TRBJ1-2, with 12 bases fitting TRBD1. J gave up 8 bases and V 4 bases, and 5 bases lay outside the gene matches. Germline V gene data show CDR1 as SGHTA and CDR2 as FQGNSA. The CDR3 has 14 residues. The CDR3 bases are TGTGCCAGCAGCTCCCGGGACAGGGGGCTGGGCTACACCTTC. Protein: CASSSRDRGLGYTF.

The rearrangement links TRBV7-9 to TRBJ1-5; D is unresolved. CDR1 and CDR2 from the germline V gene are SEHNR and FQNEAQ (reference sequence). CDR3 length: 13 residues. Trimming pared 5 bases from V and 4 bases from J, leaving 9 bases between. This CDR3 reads CASSPGQNQPQHF. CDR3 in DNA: TGTGCCAGCAGCCCTGGCCAGAATCAGCCCCAGCATTTT.

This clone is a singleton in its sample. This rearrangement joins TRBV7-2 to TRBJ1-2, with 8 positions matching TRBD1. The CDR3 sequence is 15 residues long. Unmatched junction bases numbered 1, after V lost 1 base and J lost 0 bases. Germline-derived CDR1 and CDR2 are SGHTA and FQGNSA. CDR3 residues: CASSLGTGSNYGYTF. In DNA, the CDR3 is TGTGCCAGCAGCTTAGGGACAGGGTCTAACTATGGCTACACCTTC.

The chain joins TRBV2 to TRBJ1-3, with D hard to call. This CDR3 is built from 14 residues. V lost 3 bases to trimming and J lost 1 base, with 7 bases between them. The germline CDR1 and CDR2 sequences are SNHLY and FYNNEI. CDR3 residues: CASSDGQSGNTIYF. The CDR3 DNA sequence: TGTGCCAGCAGTGATGGCCAGTCTGGAAACACCATATATTTT. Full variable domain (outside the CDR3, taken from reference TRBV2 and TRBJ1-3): EPEVTQTPSHQVTQMGQEVILRCVPISNHLYFYWYRQILGQKVEFLVSFYNNEISEKSEIFDDQFSVERPDGSNFTLKIRSTKLEDSAMYFCASSDGQSGNTIYFGEGSWLTVV.

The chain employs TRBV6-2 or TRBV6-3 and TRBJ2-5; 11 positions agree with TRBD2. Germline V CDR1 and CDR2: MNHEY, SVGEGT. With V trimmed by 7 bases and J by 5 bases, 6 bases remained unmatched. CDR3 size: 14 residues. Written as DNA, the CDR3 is TGTGCCAGCAACCCGGGACTAGCGGTGGAGACCCAGTACTTC. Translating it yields CASNPGLAVETQYF.